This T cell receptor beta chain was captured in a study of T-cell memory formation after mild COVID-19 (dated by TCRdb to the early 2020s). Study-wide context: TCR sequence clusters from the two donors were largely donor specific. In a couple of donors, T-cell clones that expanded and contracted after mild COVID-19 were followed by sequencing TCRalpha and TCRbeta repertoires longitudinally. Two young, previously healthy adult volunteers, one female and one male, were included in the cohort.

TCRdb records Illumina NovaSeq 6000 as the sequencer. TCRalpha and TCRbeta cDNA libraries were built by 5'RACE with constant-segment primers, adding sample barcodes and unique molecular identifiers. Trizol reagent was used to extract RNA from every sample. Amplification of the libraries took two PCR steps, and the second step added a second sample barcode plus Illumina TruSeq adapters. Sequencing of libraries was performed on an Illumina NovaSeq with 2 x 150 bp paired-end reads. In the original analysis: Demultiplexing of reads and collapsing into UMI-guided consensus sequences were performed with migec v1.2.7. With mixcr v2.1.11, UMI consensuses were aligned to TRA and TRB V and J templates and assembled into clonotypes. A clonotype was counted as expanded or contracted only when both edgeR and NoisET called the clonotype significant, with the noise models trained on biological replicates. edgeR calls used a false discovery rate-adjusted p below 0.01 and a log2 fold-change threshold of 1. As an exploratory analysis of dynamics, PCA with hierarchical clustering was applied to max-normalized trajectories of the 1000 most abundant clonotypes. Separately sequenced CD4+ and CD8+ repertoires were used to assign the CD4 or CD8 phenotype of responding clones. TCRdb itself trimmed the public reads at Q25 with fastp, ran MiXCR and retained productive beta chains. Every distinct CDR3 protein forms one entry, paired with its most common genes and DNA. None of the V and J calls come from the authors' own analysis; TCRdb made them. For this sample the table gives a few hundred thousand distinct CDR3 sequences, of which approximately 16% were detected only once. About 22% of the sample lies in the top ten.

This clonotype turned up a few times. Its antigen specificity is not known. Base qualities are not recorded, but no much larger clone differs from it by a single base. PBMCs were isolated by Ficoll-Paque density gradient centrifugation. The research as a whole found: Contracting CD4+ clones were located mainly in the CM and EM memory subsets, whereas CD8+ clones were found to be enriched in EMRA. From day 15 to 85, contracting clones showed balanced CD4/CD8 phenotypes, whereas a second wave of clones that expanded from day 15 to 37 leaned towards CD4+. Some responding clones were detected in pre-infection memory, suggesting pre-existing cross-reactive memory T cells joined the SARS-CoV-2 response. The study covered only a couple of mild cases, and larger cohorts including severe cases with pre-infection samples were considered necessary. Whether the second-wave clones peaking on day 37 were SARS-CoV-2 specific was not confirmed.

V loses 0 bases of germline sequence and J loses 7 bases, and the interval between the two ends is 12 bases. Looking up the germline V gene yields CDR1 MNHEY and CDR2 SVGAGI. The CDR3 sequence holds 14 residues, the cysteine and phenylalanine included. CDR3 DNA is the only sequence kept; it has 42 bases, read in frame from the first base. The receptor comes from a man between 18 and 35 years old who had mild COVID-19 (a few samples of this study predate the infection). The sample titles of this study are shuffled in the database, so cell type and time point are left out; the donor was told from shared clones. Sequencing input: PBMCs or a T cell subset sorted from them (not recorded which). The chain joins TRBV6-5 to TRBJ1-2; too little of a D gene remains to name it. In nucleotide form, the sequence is TGTGCCAGCAGTTACTCGAACGTTCTGGGTGGCTACACCTTC. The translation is CASSYSNVLGGYTF.